This TCR beta chain emerged from a study of response to subunit inactivated influenza vaccine. This CDR3 spans 15 amino acids. V dropped 2 bases and J dropped 2; count of bases not matched to a gene: 6. The germline CDR1 and CDR2 sequences are DFQATT and SNEGSKA (reference sequence). TCRdb analysed the RT-PCR reads with MiXCR anew, one entry per CDR3 protein. The sample lists a few hundred thousand distinct CDR3 sequences, roughly a fifth occurring once. This specimen consisted of PBMCs from blood, obtained less than 22 months after vaccination. This TCR was sampled from a man aged 45 to 75 who received an inactivated influenza vaccine. J is TRBJ2-7 and V is TRBV20-1, with TRBD2 identical over 10 bases. The CDR3 spells CSARSRTSGAYEQYF. CDR3 coding DNA: TGCAGTGCTAGATCCCGGACTAGCGGAGCCTACGAGCAGTACTTC.